The 19 T cell receptor beta chains below were found in one sample sequenced in a study of cytomegalovirus exposure and HLA in healthy donors. The PCR employed 60 Vbeta primers together with 13 Jbeta primers. Repertoires were generated with immunoSEQ multiplex PCR, while TCRdb's copy carries only in-frame clones and drops some. The sample includes about 87,000 clones, around 70% seen only once; the top ten take about a fifth. Sample: PBMCs. These TCRs come from a man younger than 45 in good health and CMV-seropositive.

The genes are TRBV4-2 and TRBJ1-1; 7 bases match TRBD1. Losses at the gene ends were 4 bases for V and 4 bases for J; bases not matched to a gene: 0. The CDR3 is 12 residues long. Germline V gene lookup returns CDR1 LGHNA and CDR2 YNFKEQ. The CDR3 nucleotides are TGTGCCAGCAGCCGGGACAGCACTGAAGCTTTCTTT. Its translation is CASSRDSTEAFF.

Notes on this clone: A read error may produce the germline difference seen at one junction end. V is TRBV19 and J is TRBJ1-5, with 7 bases that match TRBD1. The CDR3 has 15 amino acids. Germline CDR1 is LNHDA and CDR2 is SQIVND (reference sequence). CDR3: CASTLDRYSNQPQNF. In DNA form, the CDR3 reads TGTGCCAGTACCTTGGACAGGTATAGCAATCAGCCCCAGAATTTT.

In this sample, this clone turned up a few times. The rearrangement links TRBV29-1 to TRBJ2-7; the match to TRBD1 covers 7 bases. J lost 6 bases, V lost 5 bases, and 10 bases had no gene match. The germline gives CDR1 SQVTM, CDR2 ANQGSEA. The CDR3 consists of 13 residues. The CDR3 here is CSVQTGQLVEQYF. The CDR3 region has the DNA TGCAGCGTTCAGACAGGGCAATTGGTCGAGCAGTACTTC.

The rearrangement links TRBV9 to TRBJ1-2; D unresolved. Germline V gives CDR1 SGDLS, CDR2 YYNGEE. V gave up 0 bases and J gave up 8 bases, with 8 bases separating them. The CDR3 runs 12 residues. CDR3 protein: CASSVAGLGYTF. The CDR3 coding sequence is TGTGCCAGCAGCGTAGCCGGGTTAGGCTACACCTTC.

The chain couples TRBV27 to TRBJ2-3; TRBD2 is a possible D gene (6 bases). The CDR3 contains 14 residues. CDR1 MNHEY and CDR2 SMNVEV come from the germline V gene (reference sequence). V gave up 5 bases and J gave up 7 bases, with 16 bases separating them. CDR3 sequence (DNA): TGTGCCAGCAGTCTAGGACTAACTCGGTATACGCAGTATTTT. Translating gives CASSLGLTRYTQYF.

This chain uses TRBV28 with TRBJ2-1; 11 nucleotides line up with TRBD2. Germline V gene data show CDR1 as MDHEN and CDR2 as SYDVKM. With 2 bases clipped from V and 7 bases from J, the junction kept 13 bases outside the gene matches. The CDR3 is 18 residues long. Here the CDR3 reads CASSLLAGGAPYLNEQFF. CDR3 in DNA: TGTGCCAGCAGTTTACTAGCGGGAGGCGCCCCATATCTGAATGAGCAGTTCTTC.

This clone has only one observation. The chain is built from TRBV6-5 and TRBJ1-1, with 9 bases aligning to TRBD1. This CDR3 comprises 15 residues. After removal of 5 bases from V and 5 bases from J, the junction contained 9 bases not matched to a gene. Germline lookup yields CDR1 MNHEY and CDR2 SVGAGI. The CDR3 protein is CASSLTGQGITEAFF. In DNA form, the CDR3 reads TGTGCCAGCAGTCTCACGGGACAGGGTATAACTGAAGCTTTCTTT.

The rearrangement joins TRBV27 to TRBJ2-7; D may be TRBD2 (5 bases). V lost 5 bases and J lost 0, with 8 bases in between. CDR3 size: 13 residues. Germline V lookup: CDR1 MNHEY, CDR2 SMNVEV (reference sequence). CDR3 in DNA: TGTGCCAGCAGTGGAGGAACCTCCTACGAGCAGTACTTC. Translating gives CASSGGTSYEQYF.

This sequence joins TRBV5-1 and TRBJ1-3; D gene unclear. V lost 3 bases and J lost 4, with 17 bases in between. The germline CDR1 and CDR2 sequences are SGHRS and YFSETQ. The CDR3 covers 16 residues. The CDR3 spells CASSSRGLTQGNTIYF. The CDR3, as DNA: TGCGCCAGCAGCTCTCGTGGCCTCACACAGGGAAACACCATATATTTT.

The V and J genes are TRBV11-2 and TRBJ2-1; TRBD2 aligns across 8 bases. The CDR3 has 17 amino acids. The trim removed 4 bases at V and 5 bases at J, leaving 13 bases unmatched. The germline gives CDR1 SGHAT, CDR2 FQNNGV. In nucleotides, the CDR3 is TGTGCCAGCAGCTGGGGACTAGGCGGGGGGCCAAACAATGAGCAGTTCTTC. Translation gives CASSWGLGGGPNNEQFF.

This clone has only one observation. The rearrangement links TRBV28 to TRBJ1-5; weak D call: TRBD1 (5 bases). Germline V lookup: CDR1 MDHEN, CDR2 SYDVKM. The V and J ends lost 1 base and 6 bases respectively, with 13 bases between them. CDR3 length: 15 amino acids. The CDR3, as DNA: TGTGCCAGCAGTTTATATGGGGCGCGAGGTCAGCCCCAGCATTTT. Encoded protein: CASSLYGARGQPQHF.

This chain links TRBV5-4 with TRBJ1-5; 8 nucleotides match TRBD1. Germline V gene sequence: CDR1 SGHNT, CDR2 YYREEE (reference sequence). This CDR3 is 14 amino acids long. Unmatched junction bases numbered 7, after V lost 4 bases and J lost 7 bases. The CDR3, as DNA: TGTGCCAGCAGCATAGACAGGGGAGAACAGCCCCAGCATTTT. The encoded protein is CASSIDRGEQPQHF.

This sequence joins TRBV9 and TRBJ2-7; 8 positions agree with TRBD2. The CDR3 has 15 residues. Germline-derived CDR1 and CDR2 are SGDLS and YYNGEE. V trimming: 4 bases; J trimming: 2 bases; junction bases outside the gene matches: 8. Written as DNA, the CDR3 is TGTGCCAGCAGCTCCAGAGCGGGGGAGACCTACGAGCAGTACTTC. It codes for CASSSRAGETYEQYF.

The gene calls are TRBV9 and TRBJ2-1; 7 positions match TRBD1. Germline CDR1 and CDR2: SGDLS and YYNGEE. Germline trimming cut 0 bases from V and 6 bases from J; bases unmatched to any gene: 9. The CDR3 totals 16 residues. Here the CDR3 reads CASSVVQGVPLNEQFF. The CDR3 nucleotides are TGTGCCAGCAGCGTAGTGCAGGGGGTCCCTCTCAATGAGCAGTTCTTC.

This clone was seen only a few times. The chain recombines TRBV5-5 with TRBJ1-5; 9 bases agree with TRBD1. Germline V gene lookup returns CDR1 SGHKS and CDR2 YYEKEE (reference sequence). The CDR3 contains 15 residues. With V trimmed by 4 bases and J by 3 bases, 5 bases remained unmatched. CDR3 in amino acids: CASSRTGEPNQPQHF. The DNA of the CDR3 is TGTGCCAGCAGCAGGACAGGGGAACCCAATCAGCCCCAGCATTTT.

The rearrangement joins TRBV9 to TRBJ2-5, with TRBD2 matching over 7 bases. V was pared by 3 bases and J by 2 bases, with 10 bases of the junction left unmatched. The germline V gene encodes CDR1 SGDLS and CDR2 YYNGEE. The CDR3 consists of 16 residues. The CDR3 is CASSASVGGGQETQYF. The CDR3 DNA sequence: TGTGCCAGCAGCGCATCAGTTGGGGGGGGGCAAGAGACCCAGTACTTC.

The V call is TRBV7-2, the J call TRBJ2-5; D possibly corresponds to TRBD2 (5 bases). The J call may be in error: the DNA end matches TRBJ2-7 better. The CDR3 loop spans 13 amino acids. The germline V gene encodes CDR1 SGHTA and CDR2 FQGNSA. In DNA, the CDR3 is TGTGCCAGCAGCTTAGAGCGGACCTACGAGCAGTACTTC. It translates to CASSLERTYEQYF.

The CDR3 region has the DNA TGTGCCAGCAGTGAGGCTAGCGGGACCGAGCAGTTCTTC. It yields the protein CASSEASGTEQFF. The chain carries TRBV2 and TRBJ2-1; 9 nucleotides line up with TRBD2. The CDR3 is made up of 13 amino acids. CDR1 is SNHLY, CDR2 FYNNEI, per germline. The ends lost 3 bases at V and 10 bases at J; junction bases unmatched: 4.

CDR3 nucleotides: TGTGCCAGCAGAGGACTAGTCCCCATCAGGAATACGCAGTATTTT. Translating gives CASRGLVPIRNTQYF. The chain combines TRBV27 with TRBJ2-3, with 7 positions matching TRBD2. Unmatched junction bases numbered 13, after V lost 6 bases and J lost 7 bases. CDR3 length equals 15 residues. Germline V gene sequence: CDR1 MNHEY, CDR2 SMNVEV (reference sequence).